The clone carrying this T cell receptor beta chain came up once. Antigen: not known. Controls had myeloablative marrow grafts with methotrexate and calcineurin inhibitor, sampled at 1 year. Data came from immunoSEQ multiplex PCR; TCRdb stores just in-frame clones and leaves some out. Of thousands of clones in the sample, about 77% were seen once. The data originate from a study of T cells after posttransplantation cyclophosphamide. General study results and limits: Recipient CMV seropositivity and CMV reactivation strongly tracked TRB clonality.

The specimen comprised PBMCs, sampled after allogeneic stem cell transplant with calcineurin inhibitor and methotrexate. The sequence came from a female patient aged 45 to 65 who received an allogeneic stem cell transplant from an unrelated donor, was CMV-positive, and had acute and chronic GVHD. Some of the T cells might come from the graft donor.

The CDR3 sequence: CASRDGNTIYF. CDR3 DNA sequence: TGCGCCAGCCGGGATGGAAACACCATATATTTT. The chain combines TRBV5-1 with TRBJ1-3; D ambiguous. Germline lookup yields CDR1 SGHRS and CDR2 YFSETQ. Between the trimmed V and J ends, which lost 7 bases and 3 bases, there was a span of 5 bases. The CDR3 totals 11 residues.